This T cell receptor beta chain is drawn from a study of T-cell memory formation after mild COVID-19. TCR alpha and TCR beta cDNA libraries with sample barcodes and UMIs came from 5'RACE using constant-segment primers. TCRdb reanalysed the 5' RACE reads using MiXCR and keeps one entry per CDR3 protein. This sample has about 390,000 distinct CDR3 sequences, with roughly 15% found just once. This clonotype was seen more than once but under ten times. The sequencing sample was made of PBMCs or a T cell subset sorted from them (not recorded which). This clonotype originated in a man between 18 and 35 years old who had mild COVID-19 (a few samples of this study predate the infection). Cell type and time point are not known.

The CDR3 sequence: CASSQETRGTEAFF. The CDR3 DNA is TGCGCCAGCAGCCAAGAGACTCGGGGCACTGAAGCTTTCTTT. V is TRBV4-3 and J is TRBJ1-1; D is ambiguous. V lost 0 bases and J 4 bases, leaving 9 bases between the germline ends. The length of the CDR3 is 14 residues. Germline V gene sequence: CDR1 LGHNA, CDR2 YSLEER.